Shown below are 7 T cell receptor beta chains from a single sample sequenced in a study of shared clonotypes between healthy human individuals. Only CD45RO-negative cells positively selected for CCR7 counted as naive CD8 cells, so terminally differentiated effector memory CD45RA+ cells were excluded. The table came from immunoSEQ multiplex PCR; TCRdb's copy has only in-frame clones and leaves some out. This sample has about 2.2 million clones, with about 93% found just once. Sequencing was done on a sample of naive CD8+ T cells from PBMCs. The receptors stem from a man in his late teens or twenties in good health. Some clones in this sample may be carry-over from other donors' samples.

The J gene is TRBJ1-1, the V gene TRBV28, with D possibly TRBD1 on 5 matching bases. The CDR3 extends over 14 amino acids. CDR1 MDHEN and CDR2 SYDVKM come from the germline V gene. Trimming removed 8 bases at V and 1 base at J, with 14 bases between. The CDR3 DNA reads TGTGCCAGCCGCCAGTGGGGGGAGAACACTGAAGCTTTCTTT. Its translation: CASRQWGENTEAFF.

This clone was recorded once. The V and J genes are TRBV29-1 and TRBJ2-1; 9 nucleotides agree with TRBD2. Germline CDR1 SQVTM, CDR2 ANQGSEA. The CDR3 has 14 residues. J gave up 8 bases and V 6 bases, and 11 bases lay outside the gene matches. The CDR3 DNA is TGCAGCGTCGTAGCGGGAGAGGTCGGTTATGAGCAGTTCTTC. Its protein is CSVVAGEVGYEQFF.

The V gene is TRBV7-9, the J gene TRBJ1-5; D perhaps matches TRBD1 (5 bases). Between the trimmed V and J ends, which lost 5 bases and 2 bases, there was a span of 13 bases. Germline lookup yields CDR1 SEHNR and CDR2 FQNEAQ (reference sequence). The CDR3 runs to 15 residues. In nucleotides, the CDR3 is TGTGCCAGCAGCGGGACGTTCGGGGGCAATCAGCCCCAGCATTTT. It codes for CASSGTFGGNQPQHF. The full variable domain, its missing parts supplied by reference TRBV7-9 and TRBJ1-5, is DTGVSQNPRHKITKRGQNVTFRCDPISEHNRLYWYRQTLGQGPEFLTYFQNEAQLEKSRLLSDRFSAERPKGSFSTLEIQRTEQGDSAMYLCASSGTFGGNQPQHFGDGTRLSIL.

This rearrangement joins TRBV28 to TRBJ1-2; 9 bases agree with TRBD1. The germline CDR1 and CDR2 sequences are MDHEN and SYDVKM. The CDR3 totals 14 residues. The junction had 4 bases not matched to a gene; V was cut back by 7 bases and J by 1 base. CDR3 in DNA: TGTGCCAGCATAGGGACAGGGTATAACTATGGCTACACCTTC. As protein: CASIGTGYNYGYTF.

With regard to this clone: This CDR3 is also generated by other DNA sequences in the sample. J is TRBJ2-7 and V is TRBV7-6; 9 bases agree with TRBD2. CDR3 length: 14 amino acids. Germline loops: CDR1 SGHVS, CDR2 FNYEAQ. The V segment lost 1 base and the J segment 4 bases; nucleotides outside the gene matches: 2. CDR3 in amino acids: CASSLGAGGYEQYF. The CDR3 nucleotides are TGTGCCAGCAGCTTAGGAGCGGGAGGTTACGAGCAGTACTTC.

The chain links TRBV7-8 to TRBJ2-7; 9 bases are shared with TRBD1. CDR3 length equals 15 residues. The V gene's germline CDR1 is SGHVS and CDR2 FQNEAQ. V shed 3 bases and J 9 bases; nucleotides not matched to a gene: 12. The CDR3 region is CASSFGTGMGGWQYF. The CDR3 nucleotides read TGTGCCAGCAGCTTCGGGACAGGGATGGGCGGCTGGCAGTACTTC.

The rearrangement joins TRBV19 to TRBJ1-5, with 8 bases lining up with TRBD1. Losses at the gene ends were 1 base for V and 5 bases for J; bases not matched to a gene: 4. Per germline, CDR1 LNHDA and CDR2 SQIVND (reference sequence). This CDR3 contains 15 residues. CDR3 DNA sequence: TGTGCCAGTAGTATAGCACAGGGGGGGGATCAGCCCCAGCATTTT. Translation gives CASSIAQGGDQPQHF.